The present TCR beta chain was sequenced within a study of T cells in Graves' hyperthyroidism and ophthalmopathy (dated by TCRdb to between 2017 and 2020). Regarding the complete study: Peripheral blood was collected at initial diagnosis, before any treatment. A discovery cohort of approximately 97 patients, roughly 43 with Graves' ophthalmopathy and over 55 with stable Graves' hyperthyroidism, was used to find distinguishing TCR V-J signatures. Prospective prediction of ophthalmopathy was tested in an independent validation cohort consisting of 18 hyperthyroidism patients and about 17 patients who later progressed to ophthalmopathy. The 90 to 100 discovery patients were randomly split 7:3 into training and test sets. In addition, the study compared T-cell repertoires in thyroid tissue and in blood from six Graves' hyperthyroidism patients. Following sampling, methimazole starting at 30 mg daily was given to hyperthyroidism patients, and high-dose intravenous methylprednisolone was given to ophthalmopathy patients. TCR Vbeta CDR3 sequencing of 130 to 150 peripheral blood samples (more than 40 ophthalmopathy, around 80 hyperthyroidism and about 17 progressor patients) is reported in the paper. Beyond this particular receptor, the publication reports: In validation, the model predicted progression to ophthalmopathy with approximately 71% sensitivity and approximately 78% specificity, a median of about 6.7 months before onset. Sample size was not statistically predetermined, and blinding of investigators to group allocation was not performed. In cross-validation, a model built on a 13 V-J signature told ophthalmopathy apart from stable hyperthyroidism with 87.88% sensitivity and around 84% specificity, and in testing the same model reached 80%/75%. Most expanded thyroid clonotypes (frequency above 0.001) were also detected in blood, suggesting blood repertoires may reflect thyroid immune responses.

Turning to this clonotype: Which antigen it targets is not known. Per-base quality was not reported, and no clone a single base away is much larger than it.

TCR beta CDR3 regions were amplified from RNA transcripts. For the first round of RT-PCR on the TCR CDR3, the HTBI primer set was used together with the Qiagen OneStep RT-PCR kit. Libraries were constructed in a second round of multiplex PCR, after which size selection and purification were carried out. The libraries were sequenced on an Illumina HiSeq2000 using paired-end 100 bp reads. In the original analysis: Raw data were processed with SOAPnuke, discarding reads with adapters, uncalled bases, mean Phred below 15, or no exact constant-primer or identifier match. High-quality paired reads were merged using COPE v1.2.5, and each unique nucleotide sequence was defined as a clonotype. MiTCR v1.1 was used to align the clonotypes against IMGT TRBV, TRBD and TRBJ reference segments. Only V-J combinations with frequency above 0.0001, covering 99.2% of repertoires, were analysed. The TCS score was defined as F50 (clonal expansion) divided by E x V (chaos), with BLOSUM62-based TCRdist calculated between CDR3 peptides within each V-J. Welch's t-statistics and random forest reduced around 550 V-J features to 13, which were used in a naive Bayes classifier (R e1071). TCRdb cleaned the public reads at Q25 with fastp, built clones with MiXCR and kept in-frame beta chains. CDR3 protein duplicates are merged, each entry listing the most common genes and DNA. Here the V and J calls rest on TCRdb's processing, not on the authors' analysis. This sample is represented by 600,000 to 750,000 distinct CDR3 sequences; around 16% of them were singletons. Jointly, the top ten make up around 15% of the sample.

Stable Graves' hyperthyroidism was defined as no progression to ophthalmopathy during 18 months of follow-up. Hyperthyroidism patients were newly diagnosed, had a disease duration of under 2 months, and were aged 18 to 65 years. Any patient with an uncontrolled infection, another autoimmune disease, pregnancy or lactation was excluded. Diagnoses relied on clinical symptoms, serum thyroxine and TRAb, thyroid ultrasound and orbital computed tomography. PBMCs were separated from roughly 9.3 ml of fresh peripheral blood using Ficoll-Paque density gradient centrifugation. Trizol reagent was used to extract total RNA, and RNA quality was then checked on an Agilent 2100 Bioanalyzer. Measured from the cysteine to the phenylalanine, the CDR3 is 15 residues long. Only CDR3 DNA is held: 45 bases, read in frame from base 1. Looking up the germline V gene (reference sequence) yields CDR1 SEHNR and CDR2 FQNEAQ. Cut back by 3 bases and 3 bases, the V and J ends lie 15 bases apart.

The V gene is TRBV7-9 and the J gene is TRBJ2-7, and TRBD2 may be the D gene, going by 6 matching bases. The receptor's source is a man aged 50-59 years with Graves' hyperthyroidism. The sample comprised blood. The DNA is TGTGCCAGCAGCTTTCCCCTAGAGGGAGGCTACGAGCAGTACTTC. This codes for CASSFPLEGGYEQYF.